This passage covers 22 T cell receptor beta chains from one sample sequenced in a study of shared clonotypes between healthy human individuals. Clones were sequenced by immunoSEQ multiplex PCR, and TCRdb holds only the in-frame ones, with some missing. The table records 2 million to 2.5 million clones, 90% to 96% of them present only once. The sample comprised naive CD4+ T cells sorted from blood. Subset defined: CD45RA+ positively selected. These receptors all stem from a man younger than 35 in good health.

The chain links TRBV30 to TRBJ2-1; 12 bases are a match to TRBD2. The ends lost 6 bases at V and 7 bases at J; junction bases unmatched: 4. This CDR3 contains 13 residues. The germline CDR1 and CDR2 sequences are GTSNPN and SVGIG (reference sequence). This chain's CDR3 is CACRGLAGNEQFF. The CDR3 DNA reads as TGTGCCTGCCGGGGACTAGCGGGTAATGAGCAGTTCTTC.

On this clone itself: Other DNA variants within this sample encode the same CDR3. This chain connects TRBV6-1 to TRBJ1-1, with 7 bases that match TRBD1. This CDR3 is built from 14 residues. V shed 5 bases and J 3 bases; nucleotides not matched to a gene: 6. Germline values: CDR1 MNHNS, CDR2 SASEGT. CDR3 residues: CASSPPGQHTEAFF. CDR3 nucleotide sequence: TGTGCCAGCAGTCCACCGGGACAGCACACTGAAGCTTTCTTT.

CDR3 bases: TGTGCCACTTGGGACAGGGTGGATTCTGAGGGATCCTACAATGAGCAGTTCTTC. Protein sequence: CATWDRVDSEGSYNEQFF. The V call is TRBV10-3, the J call TRBJ2-1; 9 nucleotides agree with TRBD1. This CDR3 region has 18 residues. The germline CDR1 and CDR2 sequences are ENHRY and SYGVKD. J was trimmed by 1 base and V by 10 bases; bases with no gene match: 17.

Concerning this clone itself: Other DNA sequences in the sample encode the same CDR3. V is TRBV7-2 and J is TRBJ1-5; D might be TRBD1 (6 bases). CDR1 and CDR2 from the germline V gene are SGHTA and FQGNSA. The germline V and J ends were trimmed by 2 bases and 7 bases, with 12 bases remaining between them. The CDR3 is 14 residues long. This CDR3 reads CASSLRAGDQPQHF. In nucleotides, the CDR3 is TGTGCCAGCAGCTTACGGGCAGGGGACCAGCCCCAGCATTTT. The whole variable domain, filled in from reference TRBV7-2 and TRBJ1-5, reads GAGVSQSPSNKVTEKGKDVELRCDPISGHTALYWYRQSLGQGLEFLIYFQGNSAPDKSGLPSDRFSAERTGGSVSTLTIQRTQQEDSAVYLCASSLRAGDQPQHFGDGTRLSIL.

The rearrangement joins TRBV30 to TRBJ1-2, with TRBD1 identical over 8 bases. This CDR3 spans 14 amino acids. CDR1 and CDR2 (germline): GTSNPN, SVGIG (reference sequence). After removal of 2 bases from V and 8 bases from J, the junction contained 10 bases not matched to a gene. The DNA for the CDR3 is TGTGCCTGGAGTTATAAACAGGGGGGACGAGGCTACACCTTC. Protein product: CAWSYKQGGRGYTF.

This clone was counted a single time. This chain links TRBV19 with TRBJ1-3, with D perhaps TRBD1 (5 bases). This CDR3 has 15 residues. Germline CDR1 LNHDA, CDR2 SQIVND (reference sequence). The V gene lost 2 bases and the J gene lost 0 bases, with 8 bases spanning the gap. The CDR3 sequence is CASSIQQASGNTIYF. The CDR3 DNA is TGTGCCAGTAGTATACAACAGGCCTCTGGAAACACCATATATTTT.

The CDR3 DNA reads TGTGCCAGCAGGGGGGGCATAGGGGTTGGCTACACCTTC. The encoded protein is CASRGGIGVGYTF. The rearrangement links TRBV6-5 to TRBJ1-2, with TRBD1 as a possible D gene (6 bases). The V gene lost 6 bases and the J gene lost 7 bases, with 15 bases spanning the gap. Germline V gives CDR1 MNHEY, CDR2 SVGAGI. The CDR3 length is 13 residues.

The chain carries TRBV18 and TRBJ1-1; unclear D gene. Trimming cost V 4 bases and J 0 bases, with 12 bases left between them. This CDR3 contains 15 residues. CDR1 and CDR2 from the germline V gene are KGHSH and LQKENI. CDR3 amino acids: CASSLSGQLNTEAFF. CDR3 in DNA: TGTGCCAGCTCACTGTCCGGGCAACTGAACACTGAAGCTTTCTTT.

This clone was seen only a few times. This chain uses TRBV6-1 with TRBJ1-6, with D possibly being TRBD1 (6 bases). Germline V lookup: CDR1 MNHNS, CDR2 SASEGT. Trimming removed 2 bases at V and 7 bases at J, with 9 bases between. The CDR3 runs 14 residues. The CDR3: CASSERTANSPLHF. The CDR3 DNA sequence: TGTGCCAGCAGTGAAAGGACAGCCAATTCACCCCTCCACTTT.

The rearrangement uses TRBV7-2 and TRBJ2-7, with TRBD2 matching over 11 bases. CDR3 size: 16 residues. Germline CDR1 and CDR2: SGHTA and FQGNSA. The trim removed 6 bases at V and 2 bases at J, leaving 9 bases unmatched. CDR3 coding DNA: TGTGCCAGCAGTCCCGAAGGGACTAGCGGAACCTACGAGCAGTACTTC. Translation gives CASSPEGTSGTYEQYF.

The V call is TRBV25-1, the J call TRBJ2-1; no clear D gene. Germline V gene sequence: CDR1 MGHDK, CDR2 SYGVNS. The CDR3 is 15 amino acids. V lost 8 bases and J 5 bases, leaving 19 bases between the germline ends. CDR3 protein: CASPLRGGEDNEQFF. Here the CDR3 DNA reads TGTGCCAGCCCCCTTAGAGGTGGAGAGGACAATGAGCAGTTCTTC.

This chain uses TRBV10-3 with TRBJ1-4; possibly TRBD1 for D (5 bases). The germline CDR1 and CDR2 sequences are ENHRY and SYGVKD. The CDR3 consists of 16 residues. Between the trimmed V and J ends, which lost 10 bases and 4 bases, there was a span of 22 bases. Here the CDR3 reads CASGTYGTDRNEKLFF. DNA for the CDR3: TGTGCCAGCGGGACCTACGGCACAGATCGTAATGAAAAACTGTTTTTT.

The chain is built from TRBV9 and TRBJ2-1, with D tentatively TRBD1 or TRBD2 (6 bases each). CDR1 is SGDLS and CDR2 is YYNGEE in the germline V gene. Trimming left V 0 bases short and J 2 bases short, with 12 bases between. The length of the CDR3 is 16 residues. The CDR3 DNA reads TGTGCCAGCAGCGTAGCCGGGGGCCTTGCCTACAATGAGCAGTTCTTC. Translating gives CASSVAGGLAYNEQFF.

The chain has TRBV6-1 and TRBJ2-5, with D possibly TRBD2 on 7 matching bases. V lost 11 bases and J 5 bases, leaving 18 bases between the germline ends. The CDR3 totals 13 residues. CDR1 and CDR2 from the germline V gene are MNHNS and SASEGT. CDR3 in amino acids: CASRDGGLETQYF. In nucleotides, the CDR3 is TGTGCCTCCCGGGACGGGGGGCTGGAGACCCAGTACTTC.

This clone was observed a single time. Within the sample, other DNA sequences also encode this same CDR3. The chain combines TRBV19 with TRBJ2-5; D unresolved. The CDR3 has 13 residues. Looked up from germline, CDR1 is LNHDA and CDR2 is SQIVND (reference sequence). Between the trimmed V and J ends, which lost 3 bases and 5 bases, there was a span of 10 bases. The DNA of the CDR3 is TGTGCCAGTAGTATCGGCCCTTCTGAGACCCAGTACTTC. This encodes CASSIGPSETQYF. The whole variable domain, remainder taken from reference TRBV19 and TRBJ2-5, is DGGITQSPKYLFRKEGQNVTLSCEQNLNHDAMYWYRQDPGQGLRLIYYSQIVNDFQKGDIAEGYSVSREKKESFPLTVTSAQKNPTAFYLCASSIGPSETQYFGPGTRLLVL.

The chain couples TRBV6-1 to TRBJ2-7; 15 bases align to TRBD2. There are 17 residues in the CDR3. Germline V gene data show CDR1 as MNHNS and CDR2 as SASEGT. V gave up 2 bases and J gave up 7 bases; unmatched junction bases: 9. CDR3 region: CASSERPGLAGGYEQYF. As DNA, the CDR3 is TGTGCCAGCAGTGAACGACCGGGACTAGCGGGGGGTTATGAGCAGTACTTC.

This clone was observed a single time. Distinct nucleotide sequences in the sample also encode this CDR3. The genes are TRBV5-1 and TRBJ2-7, with D hard to call. Per the germline V gene, CDR1 is SGHRS and CDR2 is YFSETQ. This CDR3 has 13 amino acids. Trimming pared 0 bases from V and 4 bases from J, leaving 8 bases between. The CDR3 DNA reads TGCGCCAGCAGCTTGGACCAACCGTACGAGCAGTACTTC. Translating it yields CASSLDQPYEQYF.

The genes are TRBV4-1 and TRBJ2-1; 7 positions match TRBD2. There are 17 residues in the CDR3. Germline lookup yields CDR1 MGHRA and CDR2 YSYEKL. J gave up 7 bases and V 1 base, and 13 bases lay outside the gene matches. The CDR3 is CASSQASGLAVRNEQFF. The CDR3 DNA follows: TGCGCCAGCAGCCAAGCCTCAGGGCTAGCGGTTAGGAATGAGCAGTTCTTC.

The V call is TRBV19, the J call TRBJ1-3; D is ambiguous. The germline gives CDR1 LNHDA, CDR2 SQIVND (reference sequence). Trimming took 8 bases from V and 5 from J, leaving 19 bases between them. This CDR3 comprises 15 residues. The CDR3 DNA follows: TGTGCCAGTCAACCTGAGGAGCCTAAAAGAAACACCATATATTTT. Encoded protein: CASQPEEPKRNTIYF.

Regarding this clone: Other DNA sequences from this sample encode an identical CDR3 as well. The genes are TRBV28 and TRBJ2-3; no clear D gene. CDR1 is MDHEN and CDR2 is SYDVKM in the germline V gene. V was trimmed by 5 bases and J by 6 bases, leaving 6 bases between them. The CDR3 is 11 amino acids. CDR3 amino acids: CASSITDTQYF. The DNA of the CDR3 is TGTGCCAGCAGTATAACCGATACGCAGTATTTT. The whole variable domain, remainder taken from reference TRBV28 and TRBJ2-3, is DVKVTQSSRYLVKRTGEKVFLECVQDMDHENMFWYRQDPGLGLRLIYFSYDVKMKEKGDIPEGYSVSREKKERFSLILESASTNQTSMYLCASSITDTQYFGPGTRLTVL.

The chain combines TRBV6-4 with TRBJ2-1; 8 bases align to TRBD2. This CDR3 is built from 15 residues. The trim removed 1 base at V and 9 bases at J, leaving 8 bases unmatched. Germline lookup yields CDR1 MRHNA and CDR2 SNTAGT. CDR3 in amino acids: CASSDWSGGLGEQFF. CDR3 coding DNA: TGTGCCAGCAGTGACTGGTCGGGGGGGCTGGGTGAGCAGTTCTTC.

The CDR3 DNA follows: TGTGCCAGCAGTTACAGGACAGGGGGCCGGGAAAAACTGTTTTTT. Its translation is CASSYRTGGREKLFF. The V call is TRBV6-5, the J call TRBJ1-4; 11 nucleotides line up with TRBD1. CDR3 size: 15 residues. Germline V gene sequence: CDR1 MNHEY, CDR2 SVGAGI. The V segment lost 2 bases and the J segment 8 bases; nucleotides outside the gene matches: 4.